The 20 T cell receptor beta chains presented below share a single source sample, sequenced in a study of blood T cell repertoires in COVID-19. The protocol was immunoSEQ multiplex PCR, while the TCRdb copy is restricted to in-frame clones and leaves out a portion. The sample lists about 290,000 clones; around nine tenths were seen once. Sequenced: peripheral blood. All receptors derive from a woman aged 30 to 39 with COVID-19, enrolled during active disease.

The rearrangement links TRBV9 to TRBJ1-2; 11 nucleotides line up with TRBD1. V lost 2 bases to trimming and J lost 0 bases; unmatched junction nucleotides: 9. CDR3 size: 18 residues. Germline lookup yields CDR1 SGDLS and CDR2 YYNGEE. In nucleotides, the CDR3 is TGTGCCAGCAGCGTCGGACAGGGGGCTTACGGTACTAACTATGGCTACACCTTC. Translation gives CASSVGQGAYGTNYGYTF.

The rearrangement links TRBV13 to TRBJ1-1, with D maybe TRBD1 (6 bases). The length of the CDR3 is 15 residues. The V and J ends lost 1 base and 3 bases respectively, with 12 bases between them. The germline gives CDR1 PRHDT, CDR2 FYEKMQ (reference sequence). The CDR3 bases are TGTGCCAGCAGCTTAGCAAACCCAGGGGACACTGAAGCTTTCTTT. It is translated as CASSLANPGDTEAFF.

The V gene is TRBV6-5, the J gene TRBJ2-7; 7 bases match TRBD1. The germline gives CDR1 MNHEY, CDR2 SVGAGI. The length of the CDR3 is 16 residues. The V segment lost 4 bases and the J segment 5 bases; nucleotides outside the gene matches: 14. The CDR3 nucleotides read TGTGCCAGCAGTTCTCCCCGACAGGGCAAGTTTGACGAGCAGTACTTC. This sequence encodes CASSSPRQGKFDEQYF.

The CDR3 sequence: CASSYSISVSQPQHF. The DNA of the CDR3 is TGTGCCAGCAGTTACTCGATAAGCGTCAGTCAGCCCCAGCATTTT. The chain joins TRBV6-6 to TRBJ1-5; D is ambiguous. Germline CDR1 MNHNY, CDR2 SVGAGI (reference sequence). CDR3 length: 15 amino acids. Trimming cost V 0 bases and J 6 bases, with 12 bases left between them.

The rearrangement joins TRBV11-2 to TRBJ1-6; D might be TRBD1 (6 bases). The V gene lost 5 bases and the J gene lost 8 bases, with 22 bases spanning the gap. The CDR3 totals 17 residues. The germline CDR1 and CDR2 sequences are SGHAT and FQNNGV. The CDR3 bases are TGTGCCAGCAGCGGAGGCCGCTGGGGGGGCAGATATTCACCCCTCCACTTT. Its protein product is CASSGGRWGGRYSPLHF.

This CDR3 reads CASSWTGANTIYF. CDR3 DNA sequence: TGTGCCAGCAGCTGGACAGGTGCAAACACCATATATTTT. The V call is TRBV3-1 (or the pseudogene TRBV3-2), the J call TRBJ1-3, with TRBD1 identical over 7 bases. The CDR3 contains 13 residues. J gave up 6 bases and V 5 bases, and 4 bases lay outside the gene matches. Germline-derived CDR1 and CDR2 are LGHDT and YNNKEL (reference sequence).

This chain connects TRBV28 to TRBJ1-4; D uncertain. The V gene's germline CDR1 is MDHEN and CDR2 SYDVKM. The CDR3 covers 15 residues. The V gene lost 4 bases and the J gene lost 9 bases, with 18 bases spanning the gap. The CDR3 protein is CASSSSRILVKKLFF. The CDR3 nucleotides are TGTGCCAGCAGTTCTAGCAGGATCCTCGTTAAAAAACTGTTTTTT.

In the case of this clone: The same CDR3 also results from other DNA sequences found in this sample. The chain couples TRBV11-2 to TRBJ2-3; D not certain. The germline CDR1 and CDR2 sequences are SGHAT and FQNNGV. V was trimmed by 0 bases and J by 4 bases, leaving 5 bases between them. The CDR3 is made up of 13 amino acids. The CDR3 coding sequence is TGTGCCAGCAGCTTAGATCGCGCAGATACGCAGTATTTT. It translates to CASSLDRADTQYF.

This clone appeared once. The CDR3 here is CSVRVMNTEAFF. CDR3 in DNA: TGCAGCGTCCGGGTGATGAACACTGAAGCTTTCTTT. V and J are TRBV29-1 and TRBJ1-1, with D unresolved. Per the germline V gene, CDR1 is SQVTM and CDR2 is ANQGSEA. V was cut by 6 bases and J by 0 bases, with 8 bases left in between. This CDR3 comprises 12 residues. The entire variable domain, with the rest obtained from reference TRBV29-1 and TRBJ1-1, is as follows: SAVISQKPSRDICQRGTSLTIQCQVDSQVTMMFWYRQQPGQSLTLIATANQGSEATYESGFVIDKFPISRPNLTFSTLTVSNMSPEDSSIYLCSVRVMNTEAFFGQGTRLTVV.

This clone was observed a few times. The V call is TRBV7-9, the J call TRBJ2-7; maybe TRBD1 (7 bases). Trimming stripped 2 bases from V and 3 bases from J, with 17 bases between. Germline V lookup: CDR1 SEHNR, CDR2 FQNEAQ (reference sequence). CDR3 length: 16 residues. CDR3 residues: CASSLPLGGGNYEQYF. The CDR3 DNA reads as TGTGCCAGCAGCTTACCTTTAGGGGGCGGGAACTACGAGCAGTACTTC.

The chain couples TRBV11-2 to TRBJ2-2; D not resolved. Germline assignment: CDR1 SGHAT and CDR2 FQNNGV. The CDR3 has 12 residues. Trimming cost V 5 bases and J 7 bases, with 8 bases left between them. The chain's CDR3 is CASSPTGGELFF. The CDR3 DNA follows: TGTGCCAGCAGCCCCACTGGCGGGGAGCTGTTTTTT. The whole variable domain, filled in from reference TRBV11-2 and TRBJ2-2, reads EAGVAQSPRYKIIEKRQSVAFWCNPISGHATLYWYQQILGQGPKLLIQFQNNGVVDDSQLPKDRFSAERLKGVDSTLKIQPAKLEDSAVYLCASSPTGGELFFGEGSRLTVL.

This chain links TRBV4-1 with TRBJ2-3; D not certain. CDR3 length equals 11 residues. Per germline, CDR1 MGHRA and CDR2 YSYEKL. Trimming cost V 5 bases and J 2 bases, with 2 bases left between them. The CDR3 DNA reads as TGCGCCAGCAGCTACACAGATACGCAGTATTTT. Residues: CASSYTDTQYF.

J is TRBJ2-1 and V is TRBV6-5, with 7 bases lining up with TRBD1. CDR3 length equals 15 residues. V dropped 5 bases and J dropped 3; count of bases not matched to a gene: 7. Germline V gives CDR1 MNHEY, CDR2 SVGAGI. The CDR3 bases are TGTGCCAGCAGTCTCCTCAGGGGGTACTACAATGAGCAGTTCTTC. This gives the protein CASSLLRGYYNEQFF.

This clone was seen a handful of times. The genes are TRBV29-1 and TRBJ1-5; a weak D match, TRBD1 (6 bases). The CDR3 covers 14 residues. The ends were cut back, 6 bases at V and 9 bases at J, with 21 bases in the middle. The germline V gene has CDR1 SQVTM and CDR2 ANQGSEA. CDR3 DNA sequence: TGCAGCGTGGGCGTGGGGACACCGGGGGGGCCCCAGCATTTT. It translates to CSVGVGTPGGPQHF.

This clone was counted once. The V call is TRBV27, the J call TRBJ2-7; D is perhaps TRBD1 (6 bases). The CDR3 runs to 13 residues. V was clipped by 4 bases and J by 5 bases, with 12 bases between them. CDR1 and CDR2 (germline): MNHEY, SMNVEV (reference sequence). The CDR3 region is CASSYGRGDEQYF. CDR3 bases: TGTGCCAGCAGTTATGGCAGGGGCGACGAGCAGTACTTC.

This clone was seen a few times. V is TRBV10-3 and J is TRBJ1-5, with 7 positions matching TRBD1. The CDR3 runs 14 residues. After removal of 6 bases from V and 0 bases from J, the junction contained 2 bases not matched to a gene. Per the germline V gene, CDR1 is ENHRY and CDR2 is SYGVKD. CDR3 in DNA: TGTGCCATCAGGGGGGACAGTAGCAATCAGCCCCAGCATTTT. The encoded protein is CAIRGDSSNQPQHF.

V usage is TRBV5-6 and J usage is TRBJ2-7; possibly TRBD2 for D (5 bases). The V end was cut by 0 bases, the J end by 6 bases, with 13 bases between. Germline CDR1 reads SGHDT; CDR2 reads YYEEEE. The CDR3 totals 14 residues. CDR3 DNA: TGTGCCAGCAGCTTGGCGGACGTAGAGGGCGAGCAGTACTTC. The encoded protein is CASSLADVEGEQYF.

V is TRBV18 and J is TRBJ1-1; D is ambiguous. CDR1 KGHSH and CDR2 LQKENI come from the germline V gene. V was cut by 3 bases and J by 4 bases, with 12 bases left in between. This CDR3 region has 14 residues. The CDR3 DNA is TGTGCCAGCTCACCGGACTTAGGGAGCACTGAAGCTTTCTTT. It translates to CASSPDLGSTEAFF. Filled out from reference TRBV18 and TRBJ1-1, the complete variable domain reads NAGVMQNPRHLVRRRGQEARLRCSPMKGHSHVYWYRQLPEEGLKFMVYLQKENIIDESGMPKERFSAEFPKEGPSILRIQQVVRGDSAAYFCASSPDLGSTEAFFGQGTRLTVV.

The V and J genes are TRBV11-2 and TRBJ1-1; a possible D gene is TRBD1 (6 bases). CDR1 and CDR2 (germline): SGHAT, FQNNGV. The CDR3 consists of 14 residues. Between the trimmed V and J ends, which lost 4 bases and 2 bases, there was a span of 11 bases. The CDR3 sequence is CASSYAGVNTEAFF. In nucleotides, the CDR3 is TGTGCCAGCAGCTATGCAGGGGTAAACACTGAAGCTTTCTTT.

The rearrangement joins TRBV19 to TRBJ1-1; tentative D call: TRBD1 (5 bases). The CDR3 extends over 13 amino acids. Germline-derived CDR1 and CDR2 are LNHDA and SQIVND (reference sequence). V shed 3 bases and J shed 7 bases, with 12 bases lying between them. The chain's CDR3 is CASSIQGLGEAFF. The CDR3 nucleotides are TGTGCCAGTAGTATCCAGGGTCTAGGTGAAGCTTTCTTT.